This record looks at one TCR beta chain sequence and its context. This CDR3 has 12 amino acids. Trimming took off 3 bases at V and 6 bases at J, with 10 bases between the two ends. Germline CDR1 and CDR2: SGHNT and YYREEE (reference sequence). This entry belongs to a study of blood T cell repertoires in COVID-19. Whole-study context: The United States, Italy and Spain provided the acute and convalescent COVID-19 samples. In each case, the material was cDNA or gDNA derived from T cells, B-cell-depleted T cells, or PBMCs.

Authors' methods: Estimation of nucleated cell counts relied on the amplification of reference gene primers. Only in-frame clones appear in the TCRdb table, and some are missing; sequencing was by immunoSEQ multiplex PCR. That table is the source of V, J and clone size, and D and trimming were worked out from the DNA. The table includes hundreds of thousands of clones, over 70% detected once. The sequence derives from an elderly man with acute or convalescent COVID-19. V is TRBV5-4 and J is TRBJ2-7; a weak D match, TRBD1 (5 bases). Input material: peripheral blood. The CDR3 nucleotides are TGTGCCAGCAGCTCTGGGGCTACCGAGCAGTACTTC. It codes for CASSSGATEQYF.